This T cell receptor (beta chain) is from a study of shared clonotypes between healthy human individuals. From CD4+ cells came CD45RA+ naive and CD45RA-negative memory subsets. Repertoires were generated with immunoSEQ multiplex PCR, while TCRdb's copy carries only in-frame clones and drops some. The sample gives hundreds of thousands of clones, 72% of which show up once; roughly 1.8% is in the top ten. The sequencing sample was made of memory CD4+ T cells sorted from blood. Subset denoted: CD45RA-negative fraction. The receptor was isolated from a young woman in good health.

The CDR3 nucleotides read TGTGCCAGCTCGCCGGGACTAGCGGGAGCTTTCGGGGAGCTGTTTTTT. Residues: CASSPGLAGAFGELFF. The rearrangement uses TRBV18 and TRBJ2-2, with TRBD2 identical over 14 bases. Per the germline V gene, CDR1 is KGHSH and CDR2 is LQKENI. This CDR3 is built from 16 residues. Trimming at V came to 6 bases and at J to 7 bases, leaving 7 bases not matched to a gene.